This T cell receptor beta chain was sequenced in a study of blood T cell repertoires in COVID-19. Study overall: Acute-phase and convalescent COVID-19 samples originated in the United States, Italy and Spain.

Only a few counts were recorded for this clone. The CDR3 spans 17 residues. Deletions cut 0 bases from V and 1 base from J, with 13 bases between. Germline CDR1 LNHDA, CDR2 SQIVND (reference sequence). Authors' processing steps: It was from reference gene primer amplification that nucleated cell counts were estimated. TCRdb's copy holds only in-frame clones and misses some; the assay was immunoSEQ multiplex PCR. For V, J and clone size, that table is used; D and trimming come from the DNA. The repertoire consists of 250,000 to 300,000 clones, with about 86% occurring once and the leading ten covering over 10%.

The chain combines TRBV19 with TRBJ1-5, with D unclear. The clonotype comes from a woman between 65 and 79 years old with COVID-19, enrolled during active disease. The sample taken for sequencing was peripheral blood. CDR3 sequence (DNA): TGTGCCAGTAGTATAGAGGTCCTTGGAGGGAGCAATCAGCCCCAGCATTTT. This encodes CASSIEVLGGSNQPQHF.